This T cell receptor beta chain was profiled in a study of blood T cells in healthy people across ages. A remark on this clonotype: Its matching antigen is unknown.

Study-wide findings and caveats: A greater number of naive CD4+ cells and higher diversity distinguished long-lived donors from aged donors. PBMCs were not sorted, which prevented a conclusive comparison of naive versus antigen-experienced cells.

Researchers report isolating at least 6 million PBMCs per sample. The V gene end was trimmed by 0 bases and the J gene end by 2 bases; junction bases not matched to a gene: 4. The CDR3 contains 17 residues. In germline, CDR1 is MNHEY, CDR2 SVGAGI. A sample-barcoded 5' primer and a J-beta primer mix were used in a second PCR of about 7 to 12 cycles. TCRdb recomputed calls from the 5' RACE reads with MiXCR, one row per CDR3 protein. The sample consists of about 640,000 distinct CDR3 sequences, about 53% of them appearing once. Sequencing input: blood. This chain links TRBV6-5 with TRBJ2-5, with TRBD2 matching over 12 bases. The sequence was obtained from a man aged 55 to 70 in good health. The CDR3 nucleotides are TGTGCCAGCAGTTACTCGAGTGGACTAGCGGGGCAAGAGACCCAGTACTTC. Amino acids: CASSYSSGLAGQETQYF.